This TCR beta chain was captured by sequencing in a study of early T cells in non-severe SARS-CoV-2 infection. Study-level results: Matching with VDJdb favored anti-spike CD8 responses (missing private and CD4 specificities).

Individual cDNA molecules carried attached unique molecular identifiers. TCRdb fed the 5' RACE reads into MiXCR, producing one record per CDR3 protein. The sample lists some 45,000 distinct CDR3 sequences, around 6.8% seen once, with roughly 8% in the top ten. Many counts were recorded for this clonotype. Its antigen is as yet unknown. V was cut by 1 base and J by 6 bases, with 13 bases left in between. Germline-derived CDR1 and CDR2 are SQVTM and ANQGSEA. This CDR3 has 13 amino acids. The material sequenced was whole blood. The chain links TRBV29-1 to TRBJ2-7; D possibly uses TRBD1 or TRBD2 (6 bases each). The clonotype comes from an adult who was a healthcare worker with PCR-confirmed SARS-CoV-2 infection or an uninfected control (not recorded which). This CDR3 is CSVEGQGRGEQYF. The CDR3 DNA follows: TGCAGCGTTGAAGGGCAGGGGCGGGGCGAGCAGTACTTC.